This entry lists 9 T cell receptor beta chains sequenced from one sample in a study of long-term antiretroviral therapy in people with HIV (dated by TCRdb to between 2022 and 2023). The immunoSEQ hsTCRB v3.0 assay was used at survey level resolution to sequence the TRB variable region. The table comes from immuneACCESS by way of TCRdb, which keeps in-frame sequences with V and J called. Part of the clones is missing from these tables; in studies checked, under half for an unresolved V gene and the rest for unknown reasons. Within this sample are approximately 19,000 clones, with over 80% of them counted one time only. The ten largest make up 4.1% of the sample. This specimen consisted of unsorted PBMCs, obtained 2.1 years after starting antiretroviral therapy. The receptors were sampled from a man aged 18 to 29 with HIV.

V and J are TRBV27 and TRBJ1-3; D may be TRBD1 (6 bases). The CDR3 sequence is 16 residues long. V lost 2 bases to trimming and J lost 1 base, with 12 bases between them. Per the germline V gene, CDR1 is MNHEY and CDR2 is SMNVEV (reference sequence). The CDR3 nucleotides are TGTGCCAGCAGTTTACAGGGCGGGACATCTGGAAACACCATATATTTT. Its translation: CASSLQGGTSGNTIYF.

The V call is TRBV30, the J call TRBJ1-6, with a tentative D call TRBD1 (5 bases). The CDR3 has 13 residues. Germline CDR1 GTSNPN, CDR2 SVGIG (reference sequence). The V gene lost 3 bases and the J gene lost 8 bases, with 11 bases spanning the gap. The CDR3 region has the DNA TGTGCCTGGAGCGCGGACAATTATTCACCCCTCCACTTT. Translation: CAWSADNYSPLHF.

This clone appeared once. The V call is TRBV4-1, the J call TRBJ2-7; TRBD2 matches at 13 bases. With 1 base clipped from V and 2 bases from J, the junction kept 8 bases outside the gene matches. The CDR3 contains 18 residues. Germline CDR1 is MGHRA and CDR2 is YSYEKL. The chain's CDR3 is CASSQVEGLAGTTYEQYF. The CDR3 region has the DNA TGCGCCAGCAGCCAAGTTGAGGGACTAGCGGGGACAACCTACGAGCAGTACTTC.

A single count supports this clone. V gene TRBV4-3 combines with J gene TRBJ2-2; no firm D call. The germline CDR1 and CDR2 sequences are LGHNA and YSLEER. The CDR3 sequence is 12 residues long. The V gene lost 7 bases and the J gene lost 4 bases, with 7 bases spanning the gap. As DNA, the CDR3 is TGCGCCAGCATAGGATTCACCGGGGAGCTGTTTTTT. Translated, it gives CASIGFTGELFF.

This clone occurred a few times. The chain uses TRBV4-3 and TRBJ2-7; 8 bases line up with TRBD2. V shed 1 base and J 3 bases; nucleotides not matched to a gene: 5. Germline V gives CDR1 LGHNA, CDR2 YSLEER. This CDR3 spans 15 amino acids. The CDR3 nucleotides are TGCGCCAGCAGCCAAGCTCTAGCGGGCCGCTACGAGCAGTACTTC. Translation: CASSQALAGRYEQYF.

V is TRBV29-1 and J is TRBJ2-1; D may be TRBD1 (5 bases). This CDR3 is 14 amino acids long. V was cut by 5 bases and J by 2 bases, with 13 bases left in between. Germline assignment: CDR1 SQVTM and CDR2 ANQGSEA. CDR3 DNA sequence: TGCAGCGTTACAGGATCACCTACCTACAATGAGCAGTTCTTC. This encodes CSVTGSPTYNEQFF.

This chain links TRBV19 with TRBJ2-7; 10 bases agree with TRBD1. Germline CDR1 is LNHDA and CDR2 is SQIVND (reference sequence). V lost 1 base, J lost 9 bases, and 9 bases stayed unmatched. CDR3 length: 15 residues. The CDR3: CASSIVGGTGDAQYF. In DNA, the CDR3 is TGTGCCAGTAGTATAGTAGGCGGGACAGGGGACGCGCAGTACTTC.

This rearrangement joins TRBV9 to TRBJ2-7; 7 bases fit TRBD2. The CDR3 sequence is 13 residues long. V trimming: 4 bases; J trimming: 7 bases; junction bases outside the gene matches: 8. Germline CDR1 SGDLS, CDR2 YYNGEE. CDR3 residues: CASSPRLASEQYF. The CDR3 nucleotides are TGTGCCAGCAGCCCCAGACTAGCATCGGAGCAGTACTTC. The full variable domain, completed using reference TRBV9 and TRBJ2-7, is DSGVTQTPKHLITATGQRVTLRCSPRSGDLSVYWYQQSLDQGLQFLIQYYNGEERAKGNILERFSAQQFPDLHSELNLSSLELGDSALYFCASSPRLASEQYFGPGTRLTVT.

This clone is a singleton in its sample. J is TRBJ1-5 and V is TRBV18, with no clear D. This CDR3 has 12 residues. Trimming pared 3 bases from V and 9 bases from J, leaving 9 bases between. Per germline, CDR1 KGHSH and CDR2 LQKENI. The CDR3 nucleotides read TGTGCCAGCTCACCCCCCGAAGGGCCCCAGCATTTT. This sequence encodes CASSPPEGPQHF. The whole variable domain, remainder taken from reference TRBV18 and TRBJ1-5, is NAGVMQNPRHLVRRRGQEARLRCSPMKGHSHVYWYRQLPEEGLKFMVYLQKENIIDESGMPKERFSAEFPKEGPSILRIQQVVRGDSAAYFCASSPPEGPQHFGDGTRLSIL.